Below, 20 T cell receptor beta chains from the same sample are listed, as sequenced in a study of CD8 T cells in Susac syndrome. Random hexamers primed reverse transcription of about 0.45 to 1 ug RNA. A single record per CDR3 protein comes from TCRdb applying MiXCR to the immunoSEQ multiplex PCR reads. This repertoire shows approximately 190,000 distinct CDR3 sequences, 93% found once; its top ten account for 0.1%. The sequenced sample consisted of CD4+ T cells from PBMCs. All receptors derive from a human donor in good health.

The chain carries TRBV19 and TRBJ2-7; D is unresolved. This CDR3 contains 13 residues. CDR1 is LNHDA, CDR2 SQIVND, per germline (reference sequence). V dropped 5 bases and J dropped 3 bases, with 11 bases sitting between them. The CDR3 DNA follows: TGTGCCAGTAGTCCCCGGTGGGGCTACGAGCAGTACTTC. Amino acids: CASSPRWGYEQYF.

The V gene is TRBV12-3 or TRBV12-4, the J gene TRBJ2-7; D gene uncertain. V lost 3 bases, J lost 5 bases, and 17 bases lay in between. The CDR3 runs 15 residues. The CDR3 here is CASSFFRTFPDEQYF. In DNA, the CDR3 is TGTGCCAGCAGTTTCTTCAGGACCTTCCCCGACGAGCAGTACTTC.

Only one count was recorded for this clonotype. DNA for the CDR3: TGCAGCGTAGAGAGAGGGGGCCCTGAGACCCAGTACTTC. Translating it yields CSVERGGPETQYF. V and J are TRBV29-1 and TRBJ2-5, with 7 bases that match TRBD1. After removal of 6 bases from V and 5 bases from J, the junction contained 9 bases not matched to a gene. The CDR3 has 13 residues. Germline assignment: CDR1 SQVTM and CDR2 ANQGSEA.

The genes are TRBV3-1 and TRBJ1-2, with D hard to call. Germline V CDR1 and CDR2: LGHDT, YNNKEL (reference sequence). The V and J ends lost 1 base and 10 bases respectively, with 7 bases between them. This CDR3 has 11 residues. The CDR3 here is CASSQVQAYTF. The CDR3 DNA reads TGTGCCAGCAGCCAAGTTCAGGCCTACACCTTC.

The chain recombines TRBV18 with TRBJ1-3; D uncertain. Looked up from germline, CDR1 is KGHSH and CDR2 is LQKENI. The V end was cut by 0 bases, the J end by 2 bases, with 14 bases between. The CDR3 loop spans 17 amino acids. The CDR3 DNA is TGTGCCAGCTCACCACCCGTCGCGGGTTCGGCTGGAAACACCATATATTTT. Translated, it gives CASSPPVAGSAGNTIYF. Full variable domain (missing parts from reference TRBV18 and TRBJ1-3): NAGVMQNPRHLVRRRGQEARLRCSPMKGHSHVYWYRQLPEEGLKFMVYLQKENIIDESGMPKERFSAEFPKEGPSILRIQQVVRGDSAAYFCASSPPVAGSAGNTIYFGEGSWLTVV.

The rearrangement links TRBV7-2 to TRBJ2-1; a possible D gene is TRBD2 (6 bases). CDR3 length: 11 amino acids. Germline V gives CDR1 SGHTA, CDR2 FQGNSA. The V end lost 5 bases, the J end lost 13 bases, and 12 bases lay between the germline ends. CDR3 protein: CASSREDFQFF. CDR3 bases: TGTGCCAGCAGCAGGGAGGACTTTCAGTTCTTC.

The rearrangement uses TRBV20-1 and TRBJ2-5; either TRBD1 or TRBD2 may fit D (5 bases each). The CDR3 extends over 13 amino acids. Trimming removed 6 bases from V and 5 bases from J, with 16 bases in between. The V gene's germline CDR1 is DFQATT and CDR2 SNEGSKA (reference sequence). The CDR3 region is CSAQTGARETQYF. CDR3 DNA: TGCAGTGCCCAGACCGGGGCCCGGGAGACCCAGTACTTC.

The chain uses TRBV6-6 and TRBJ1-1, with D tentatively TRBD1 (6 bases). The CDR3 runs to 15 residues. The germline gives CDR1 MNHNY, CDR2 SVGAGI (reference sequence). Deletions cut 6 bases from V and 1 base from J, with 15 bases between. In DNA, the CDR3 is TGTGCCAGCAGCTCCGGAGGAGGGGGGAACACTGAAGCTTTCTTT. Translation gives CASSSGGGGNTEAFF.

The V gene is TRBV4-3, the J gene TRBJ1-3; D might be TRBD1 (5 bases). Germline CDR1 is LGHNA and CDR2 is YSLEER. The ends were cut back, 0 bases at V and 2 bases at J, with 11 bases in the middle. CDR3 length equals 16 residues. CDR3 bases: TGCGCCAGCAGCCAAGACTTAGCAGGGACTGGAAACACCATATATTTT. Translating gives CASSQDLAGTGNTIYF.

The CDR3, as DNA: TGTGCCTCCGGACATGGGGCCTCGGGGGCCAACGTCCTGACTTTC. It codes for CASGHGASGANVLTF. The genes are TRBV5-8 and TRBJ2-6; D may be TRBD1 (5 bases). With 10 bases removed from V and 4 bases from J, the gap between germline ends came to 18 bases. CDR1 SGHTS and CDR2 YDEGEE come from the germline V gene. The CDR3 is 15 amino acids.

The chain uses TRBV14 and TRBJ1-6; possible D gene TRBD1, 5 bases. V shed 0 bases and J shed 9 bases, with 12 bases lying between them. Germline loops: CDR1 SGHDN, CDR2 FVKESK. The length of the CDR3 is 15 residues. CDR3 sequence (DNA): TGTGCCAGCAGCCAAGATCCGGCAGGGCGTTCACCCCTCCACTTT. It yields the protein CASSQDPAGRSPLHF. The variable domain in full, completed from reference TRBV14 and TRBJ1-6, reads EAGVTQFPSHSVIEKGQTVTLRCDPISGHDNLYWYRRVMGKEIKFLLHFVKESKQDESGMPNNRFLAERTGGTYSTLKVQPAELEDSGVYFCASSQDPAGRSPLHFGNGTRLTVT.

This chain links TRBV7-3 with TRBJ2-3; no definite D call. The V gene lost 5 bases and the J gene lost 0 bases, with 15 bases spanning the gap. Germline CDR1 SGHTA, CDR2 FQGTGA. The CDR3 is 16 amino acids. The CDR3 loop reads CASSLKGTTSTDTQYF. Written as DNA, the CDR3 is TGTGCCAGCAGCCTAAAGGGCACCACTAGCACAGATACGCAGTATTTT.

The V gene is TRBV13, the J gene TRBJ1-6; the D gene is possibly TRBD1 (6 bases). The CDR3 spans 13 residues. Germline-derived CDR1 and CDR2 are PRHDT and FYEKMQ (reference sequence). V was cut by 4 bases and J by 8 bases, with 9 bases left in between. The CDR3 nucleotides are TGTGCCAGCAGCTGGTCAGGGGATTCACCCCTCCACTTT. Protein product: CASSWSGDSPLHF.

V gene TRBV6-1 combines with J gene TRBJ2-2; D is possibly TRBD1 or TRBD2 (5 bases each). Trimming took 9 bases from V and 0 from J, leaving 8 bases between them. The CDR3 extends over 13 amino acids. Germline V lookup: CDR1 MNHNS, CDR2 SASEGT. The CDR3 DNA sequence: TGTGCCAGTGGGGGACCGAACACCGGGGAGCTGTTTTTT. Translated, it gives CASGGPNTGELFF.

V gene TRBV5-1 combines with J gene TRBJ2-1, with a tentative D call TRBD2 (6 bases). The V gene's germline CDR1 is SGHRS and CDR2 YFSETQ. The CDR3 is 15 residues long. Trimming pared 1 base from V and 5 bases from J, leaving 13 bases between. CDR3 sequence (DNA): TGCGCCAGCAGCTTGCGGGGGTCCTGGCACAATGAGCAGTTCTTC. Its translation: CASSLRGSWHNEQFF.

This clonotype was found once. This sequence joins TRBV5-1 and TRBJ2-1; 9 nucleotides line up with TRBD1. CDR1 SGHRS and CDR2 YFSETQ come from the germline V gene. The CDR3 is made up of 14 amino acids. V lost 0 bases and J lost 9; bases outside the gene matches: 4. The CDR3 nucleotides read TGCGCCAGCAGCTTGGACAGGGGGCGTGGTGAGCAGTTCTTC. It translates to CASSLDRGRGEQFF.

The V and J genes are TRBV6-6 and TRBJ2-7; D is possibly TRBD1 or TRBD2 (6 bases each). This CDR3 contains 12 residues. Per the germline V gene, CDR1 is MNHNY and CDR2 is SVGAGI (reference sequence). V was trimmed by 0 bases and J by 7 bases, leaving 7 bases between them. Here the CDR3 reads CASSYSGGEQYV. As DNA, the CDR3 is TGTGCCAGCAGTTACTCAGGGGGGGAGCAGTACGTC.

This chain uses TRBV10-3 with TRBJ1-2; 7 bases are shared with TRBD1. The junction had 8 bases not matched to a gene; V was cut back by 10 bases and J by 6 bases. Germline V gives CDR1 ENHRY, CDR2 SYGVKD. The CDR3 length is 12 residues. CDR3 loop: CATSMTGNGYTF. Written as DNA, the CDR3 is TGTGCCACCTCGATGACAGGGAATGGCTACACCTTC.

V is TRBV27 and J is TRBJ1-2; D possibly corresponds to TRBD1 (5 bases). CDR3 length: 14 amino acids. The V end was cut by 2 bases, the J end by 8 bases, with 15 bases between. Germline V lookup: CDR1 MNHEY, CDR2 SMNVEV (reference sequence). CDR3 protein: CASSLGDGNWGYTF. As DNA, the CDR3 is TGTGCCAGCAGTTTAGGGGACGGAAATTGGGGCTACACCTTC.

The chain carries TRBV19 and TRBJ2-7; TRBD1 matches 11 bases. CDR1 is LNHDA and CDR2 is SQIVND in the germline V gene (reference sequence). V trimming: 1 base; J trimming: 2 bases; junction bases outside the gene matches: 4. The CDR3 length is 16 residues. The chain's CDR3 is CASSIGPGQGAYEQYF. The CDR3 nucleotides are TGTGCCAGTAGTATAGGCCCGGGACAGGGGGCCTACGAGCAGTACTTC.